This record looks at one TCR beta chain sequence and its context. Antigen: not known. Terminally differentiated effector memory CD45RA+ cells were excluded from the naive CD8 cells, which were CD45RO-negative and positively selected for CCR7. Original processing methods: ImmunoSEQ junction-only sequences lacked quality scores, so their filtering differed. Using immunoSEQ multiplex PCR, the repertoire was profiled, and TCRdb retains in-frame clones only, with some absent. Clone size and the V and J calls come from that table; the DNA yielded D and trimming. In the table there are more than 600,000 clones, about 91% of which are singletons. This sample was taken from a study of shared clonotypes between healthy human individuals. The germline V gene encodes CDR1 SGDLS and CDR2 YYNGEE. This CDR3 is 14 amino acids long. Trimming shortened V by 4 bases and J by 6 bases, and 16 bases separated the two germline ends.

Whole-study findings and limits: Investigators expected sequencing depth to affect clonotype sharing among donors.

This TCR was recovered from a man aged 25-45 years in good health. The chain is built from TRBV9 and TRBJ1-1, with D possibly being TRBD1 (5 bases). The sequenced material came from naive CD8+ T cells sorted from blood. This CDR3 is CASSPGGGFSEAFF. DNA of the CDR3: TGTGCCAGCAGCCCCGGGGGAGGGTTCTCTGAAGCTTTCTTT.